This TCR beta chain was obtained from a study of T cells in localized non-small cell lung cancer. The study, taken as a whole, reports: Higher blood T cell density tracked longer overall survival. There was higher T cell clonality in uninvolved adjacent lung than in tumor, and it was highest there. Heterogeneity within the tumor remains possible, as just one region underwent sequencing. In adjacent lung, a median about 54 of the top 100 tumor clones were found.

Germline values: CDR1 SGHRS, CDR2 YFSETQ. This CDR3 spans 14 amino acids. The germline V and J ends were trimmed by 0 bases and 1 base, with 5 bases remaining between them. The repertoire was sequenced with immunoSEQ multiplex PCR; TCRdb's copy has only in-frame clones and lacks some. The sample lists 61,000 or so clones, around 86% occurring once. As for this clone: Its antigen remains unidentified.

Sample: peripheral blood, taken before any cancer treatment. The receptor comes from a woman between 35 and 70 years old with stage I lung adenocarcinoma. V and J are TRBV5-1 and TRBJ1-3; no firm D call. CDR3 sequence: CASSLGGSGNTIYF. As DNA, the CDR3 is TGCGCCAGCAGCTTGGGGGGTTCTGGAAACACCATATATTTT.